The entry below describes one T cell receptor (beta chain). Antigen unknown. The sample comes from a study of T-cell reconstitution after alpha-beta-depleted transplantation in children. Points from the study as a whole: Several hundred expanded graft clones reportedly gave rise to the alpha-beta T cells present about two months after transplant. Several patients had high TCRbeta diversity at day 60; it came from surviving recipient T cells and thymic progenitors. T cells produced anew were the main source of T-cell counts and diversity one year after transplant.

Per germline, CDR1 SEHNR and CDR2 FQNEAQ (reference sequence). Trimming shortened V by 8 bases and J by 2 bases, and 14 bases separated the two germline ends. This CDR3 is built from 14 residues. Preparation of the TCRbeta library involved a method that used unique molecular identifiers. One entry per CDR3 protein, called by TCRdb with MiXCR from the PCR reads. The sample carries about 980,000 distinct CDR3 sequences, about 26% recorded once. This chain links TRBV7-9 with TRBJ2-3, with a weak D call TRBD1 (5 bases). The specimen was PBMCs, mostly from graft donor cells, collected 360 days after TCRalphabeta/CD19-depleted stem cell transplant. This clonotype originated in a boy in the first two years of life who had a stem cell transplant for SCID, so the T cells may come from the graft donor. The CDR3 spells CASSTDTYTDTQYF. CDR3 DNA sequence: TGTGCCAGCTCGACGGACACATACACAGATACGCAGTATTTT. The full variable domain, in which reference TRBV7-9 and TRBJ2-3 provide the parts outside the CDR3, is DTGVSQNPRHKITKRGQNVTFRCDPISEHNRLYWYRQTLGQGPEFLTYFQNEAQLEKSRLLSDRFSAERPKGSFSTLEIQRTEQGDSAMYLCASSTDTYTDTQYFGPGTRLTVL.